Given below is one T cell receptor beta chain in context. Its antigen is not known. These data originate in a study of cytomegalovirus exposure and HLA in healthy donors. Study context: HLA-typed donors were the source of approximately 80 million unique TCRs held in an early data release. Study-level results: Of the V segments, some could not be distinguished, including TRBV6-2 and TRBV6-3, and were excluded. Segments of the TCR beta V type were, in most cases, productive about 90% or about 30% of the time in an earlier analysis.

Both 60 Vbeta primers and 13 Jbeta primers went into the PCR. The data were produced by immunoSEQ multiplex PCR, yet TCRdb's version contains in-frame clones alone and is incomplete. The sample lists over 150,000 clones, roughly 85% occurring once. Germline values: CDR1 KGHSH, CDR2 LQKENI. This CDR3 comprises 15 residues. V lost 1 base and J lost 8; bases outside the gene matches: 8. The clonotype originates from a woman aged 45-60 years in good health and CMV-seronegative. The sequencing input was PBMCs. V is TRBV18 and J is TRBJ2-1, with 7 bases identical to TRBD2. The chain's CDR3 is CASSPLGGRGYEQFF. The CDR3 nucleotides read TGTGCCAGCTCACCACTTGGCGGGAGAGGCTATGAGCAGTTCTTC.